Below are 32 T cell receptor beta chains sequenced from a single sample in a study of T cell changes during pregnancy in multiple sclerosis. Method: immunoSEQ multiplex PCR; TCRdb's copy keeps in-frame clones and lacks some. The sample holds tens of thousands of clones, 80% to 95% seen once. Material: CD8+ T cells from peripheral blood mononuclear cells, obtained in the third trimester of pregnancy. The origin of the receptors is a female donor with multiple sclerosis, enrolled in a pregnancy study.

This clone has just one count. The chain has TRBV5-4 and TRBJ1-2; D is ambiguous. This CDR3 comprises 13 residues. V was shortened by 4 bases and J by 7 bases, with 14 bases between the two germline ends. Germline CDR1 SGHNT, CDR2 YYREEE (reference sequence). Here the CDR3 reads CASSPYTEGGYTF. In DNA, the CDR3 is TGTGCCAGCAGCCCATACACTGAGGGTGGCTACACCTTC.

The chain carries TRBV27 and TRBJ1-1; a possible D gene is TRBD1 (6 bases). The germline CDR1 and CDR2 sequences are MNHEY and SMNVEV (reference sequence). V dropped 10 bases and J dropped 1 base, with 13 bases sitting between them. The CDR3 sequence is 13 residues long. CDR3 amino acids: CATATGTNTEAFF. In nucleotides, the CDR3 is TGTGCCACCGCGACAGGAACGAACACTGAAGCTTTCTTT.

Here the CDR3 DNA reads TGTGCCAGCAGTTACGTCGGGACAGGGTACGAGCAGTACTTC. The encoded protein is CASSYVGTGYEQYF. J is TRBJ2-7 and V is TRBV6-6, with 9 bases that match TRBD1. CDR1 and CDR2 from the germline V gene are MNHNY and SVGAGI (reference sequence). V trimming: 2 bases; J trimming: 4 bases; junction bases outside the gene matches: 3. The CDR3 totals 14 residues.

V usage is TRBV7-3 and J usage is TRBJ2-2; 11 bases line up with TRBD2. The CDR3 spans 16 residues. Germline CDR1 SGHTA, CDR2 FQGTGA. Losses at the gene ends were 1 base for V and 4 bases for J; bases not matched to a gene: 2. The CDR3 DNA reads TGTGCCAGCAGCTTAATTAGCGGGGGGGGCACCGGGGAGCTGTTTTTT. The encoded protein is CASSLISGGGTGELFF.

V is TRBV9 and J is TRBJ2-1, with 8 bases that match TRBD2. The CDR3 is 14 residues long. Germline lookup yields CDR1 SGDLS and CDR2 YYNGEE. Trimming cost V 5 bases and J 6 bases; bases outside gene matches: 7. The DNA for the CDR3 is TGTGCCAGCAGTATTAGCGGGATAGCCAATGAGCAGTTCTTC. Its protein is CASSISGIANEQFF.

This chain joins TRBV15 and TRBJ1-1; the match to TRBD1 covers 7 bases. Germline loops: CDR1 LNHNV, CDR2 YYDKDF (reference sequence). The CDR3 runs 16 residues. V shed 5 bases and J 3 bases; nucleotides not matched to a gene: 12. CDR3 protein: CATSGTEGTRDTEAFF. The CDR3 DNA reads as TGTGCCACCAGCGGGACAGAGGGCACCAGGGACACTGAAGCTTTCTTT.

As DNA, the CDR3 is TGTGCCAGTAGTACCCGTAATCTCAATGAGCAGTTCTTC. It translates to CASSTRNLNEQFF. The V gene is TRBV19, the J gene TRBJ2-1; D is unclear. V lost 4 bases to trimming and J lost 6 bases, with 10 bases between them. The germline V gene has CDR1 LNHDA and CDR2 SQIVND (reference sequence). The CDR3 has 13 residues.

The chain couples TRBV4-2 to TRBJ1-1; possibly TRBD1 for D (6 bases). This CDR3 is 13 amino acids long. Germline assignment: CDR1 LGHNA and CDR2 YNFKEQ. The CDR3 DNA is TGTGCTTCTGGGCAAGGGGGGAACACTGAAGCTTTCTTT. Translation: CASGQGGNTEAFF.

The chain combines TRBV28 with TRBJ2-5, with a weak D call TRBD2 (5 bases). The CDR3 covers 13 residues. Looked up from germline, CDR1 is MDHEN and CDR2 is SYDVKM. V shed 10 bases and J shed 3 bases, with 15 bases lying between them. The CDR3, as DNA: TGTGCCAAAAAGACGGGAATTAAAGAGACCCAGTACTTC. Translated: CAKKTGIKETQYF.

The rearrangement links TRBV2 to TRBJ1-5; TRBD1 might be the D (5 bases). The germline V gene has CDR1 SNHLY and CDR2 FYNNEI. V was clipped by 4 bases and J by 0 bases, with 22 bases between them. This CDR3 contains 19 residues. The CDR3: CASSGLVQETSYSNQPQHF. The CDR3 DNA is TGTGCCAGCAGTGGGTTAGTACAGGAAACTTCTTATAGCAATCAGCCCCAGCATTTT.

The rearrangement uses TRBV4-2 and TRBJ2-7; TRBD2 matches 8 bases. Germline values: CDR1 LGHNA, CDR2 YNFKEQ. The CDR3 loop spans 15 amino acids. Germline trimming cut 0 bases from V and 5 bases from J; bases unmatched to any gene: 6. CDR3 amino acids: CASSQDSGSSNEQYF. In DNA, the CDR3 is TGTGCCAGCAGCCAAGACAGCGGGAGTTCCAACGAGCAGTACTTC.

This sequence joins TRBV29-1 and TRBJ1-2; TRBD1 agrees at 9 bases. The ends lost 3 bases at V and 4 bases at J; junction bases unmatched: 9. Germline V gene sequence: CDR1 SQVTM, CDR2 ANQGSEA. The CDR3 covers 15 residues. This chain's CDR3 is CSVDFTGGPAYGYTF. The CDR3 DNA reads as TGCAGCGTTGACTTTACAGGGGGCCCAGCCTATGGCTACACCTTC. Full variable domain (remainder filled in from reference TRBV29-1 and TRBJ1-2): SAVISQKPSRDICQRGTSLTIQCQVDSQVTMMFWYRQQPGQSLTLIATANQGSEATYESGFVIDKFPISRPNLTFSTLTVSNMSPEDSSIYLCSVDFTGGPAYGYTFGSGTRLTVV.

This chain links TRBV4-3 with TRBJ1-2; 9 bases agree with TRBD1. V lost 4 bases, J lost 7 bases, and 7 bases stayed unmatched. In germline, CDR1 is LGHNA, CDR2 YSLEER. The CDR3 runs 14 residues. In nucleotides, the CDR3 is TGCGCCAGCAGCCTCGACAGGGGGTCTGGTGGCTACACCTTC. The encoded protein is CASSLDRGSGGYTF.

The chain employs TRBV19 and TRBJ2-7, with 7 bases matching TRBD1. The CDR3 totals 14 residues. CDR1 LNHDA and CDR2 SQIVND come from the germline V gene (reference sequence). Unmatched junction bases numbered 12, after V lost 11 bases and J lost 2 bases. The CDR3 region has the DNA TGTGCCCGGGGACAGAAAGAGAAACCCTACGAGCAGTACTTC. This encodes CARGQKEKPYEQYF.

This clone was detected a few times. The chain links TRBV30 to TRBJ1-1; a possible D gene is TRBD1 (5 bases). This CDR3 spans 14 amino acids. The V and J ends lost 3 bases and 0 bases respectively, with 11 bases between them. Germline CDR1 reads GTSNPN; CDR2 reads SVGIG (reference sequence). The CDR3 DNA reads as TGTGCCTGGAGGCCGGGACTAATGAACACTGAAGCTTTCTTT. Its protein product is CAWRPGLMNTEAFF. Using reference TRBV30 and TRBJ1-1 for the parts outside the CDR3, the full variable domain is SQTIHQWPATLVQPVGSPLSLECTVEGTSNPNLYWYRQAAGRGLQLLFYSVGIGQISSEVPQNLSASRPQDRQFILSSKKLLLSDSGFYLCAWRPGLMNTEAFFGQGTRLTVV.

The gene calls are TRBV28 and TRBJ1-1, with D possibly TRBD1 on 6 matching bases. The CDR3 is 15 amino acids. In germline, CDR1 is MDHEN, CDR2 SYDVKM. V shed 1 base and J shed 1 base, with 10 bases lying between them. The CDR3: CASSLLRDKNTEAFF. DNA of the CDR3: TGTGCCAGCAGTTTATTGAGGGACAAGAACACTGAAGCTTTCTTT.

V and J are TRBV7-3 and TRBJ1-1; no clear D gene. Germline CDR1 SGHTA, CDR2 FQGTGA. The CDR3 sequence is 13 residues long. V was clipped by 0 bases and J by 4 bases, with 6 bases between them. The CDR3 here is CASSLTAPTEAFF. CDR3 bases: TGTGCCAGCAGCTTAACGGCACCCACTGAAGCTTTCTTT.

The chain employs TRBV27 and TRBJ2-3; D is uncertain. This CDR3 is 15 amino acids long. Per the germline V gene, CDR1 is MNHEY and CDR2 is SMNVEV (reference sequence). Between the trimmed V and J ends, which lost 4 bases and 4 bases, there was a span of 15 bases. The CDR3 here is CASSSTWVWADTQYF. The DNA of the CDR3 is TGTGCCAGCAGTTCGACATGGGTTTGGGCAGATACGCAGTATTTT.

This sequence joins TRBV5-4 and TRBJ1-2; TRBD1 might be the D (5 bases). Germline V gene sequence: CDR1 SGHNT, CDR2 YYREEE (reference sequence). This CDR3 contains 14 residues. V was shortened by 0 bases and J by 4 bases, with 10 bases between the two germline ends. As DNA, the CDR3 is TGTGCCAGCAGCTTGGCGGGGGTCCCCTATGGCTACACCTTC. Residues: CASSLAGVPYGYTF.

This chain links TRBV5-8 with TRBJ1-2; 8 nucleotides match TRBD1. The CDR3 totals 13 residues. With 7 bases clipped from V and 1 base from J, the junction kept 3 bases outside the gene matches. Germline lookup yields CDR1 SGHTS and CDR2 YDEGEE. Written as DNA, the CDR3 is TGTGCCAGCCGAGGACAGGGTAACTATGGCTACACCTTC. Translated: CASRGQGNYGYTF.

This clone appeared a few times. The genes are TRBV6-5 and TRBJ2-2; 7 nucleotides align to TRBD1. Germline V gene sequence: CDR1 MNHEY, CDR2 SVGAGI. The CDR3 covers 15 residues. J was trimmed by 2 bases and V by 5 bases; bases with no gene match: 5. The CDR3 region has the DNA TGTGCCAGCAGTCACGGGACAGATAACACCGGGGAGCTGTTTTTT. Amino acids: CASSHGTDNTGELFF.

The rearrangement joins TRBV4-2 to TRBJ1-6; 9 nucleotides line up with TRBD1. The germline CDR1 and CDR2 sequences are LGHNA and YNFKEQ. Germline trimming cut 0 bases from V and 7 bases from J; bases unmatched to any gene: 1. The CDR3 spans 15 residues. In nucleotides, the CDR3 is TGTGCCAGCAGCCAAGAGGGGACAGGGAATTCACCCCTCCACTTT. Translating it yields CASSQEGTGNSPLHF.

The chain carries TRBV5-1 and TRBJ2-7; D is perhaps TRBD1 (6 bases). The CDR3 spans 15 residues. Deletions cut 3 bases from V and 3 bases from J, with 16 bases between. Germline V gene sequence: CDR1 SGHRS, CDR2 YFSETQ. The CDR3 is CASSSRDTGIYEQYF. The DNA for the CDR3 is TGCGCCAGCAGCTCCCGGGACACGGGAATCTACGAGCAGTACTTC.

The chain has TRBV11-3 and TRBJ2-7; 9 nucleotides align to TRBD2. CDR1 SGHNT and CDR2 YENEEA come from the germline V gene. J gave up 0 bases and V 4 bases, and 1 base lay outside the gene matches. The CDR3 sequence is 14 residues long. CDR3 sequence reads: CASSSSGVSYEQYF. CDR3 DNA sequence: TGTGCCAGCAGCTCTAGCGGGGTCTCCTACGAGCAGTACTTC.

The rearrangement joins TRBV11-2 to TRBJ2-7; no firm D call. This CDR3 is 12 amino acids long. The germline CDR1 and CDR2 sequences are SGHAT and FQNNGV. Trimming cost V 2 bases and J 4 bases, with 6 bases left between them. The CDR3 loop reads CASSLFQYEQYF. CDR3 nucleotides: TGTGCCAGCAGCTTATTTCAGTACGAGCAGTACTTC.

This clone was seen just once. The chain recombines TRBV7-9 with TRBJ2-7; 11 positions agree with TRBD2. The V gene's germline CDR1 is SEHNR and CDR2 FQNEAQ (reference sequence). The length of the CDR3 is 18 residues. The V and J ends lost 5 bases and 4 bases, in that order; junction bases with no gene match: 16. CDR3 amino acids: CASSPPLLAGGRGYEQYF. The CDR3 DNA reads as TGTGCCAGCAGCCCGCCACTGCTAGCGGGAGGACGAGGGTACGAGCAGTACTTC.

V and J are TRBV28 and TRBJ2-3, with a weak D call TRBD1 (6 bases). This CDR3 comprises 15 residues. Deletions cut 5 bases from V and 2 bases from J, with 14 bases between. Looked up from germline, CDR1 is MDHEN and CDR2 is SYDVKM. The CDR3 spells CASSTKQGYTDTQYF. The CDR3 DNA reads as TGTGCCAGCAGTACCAAACAGGGATACACAGATACGCAGTATTTT.

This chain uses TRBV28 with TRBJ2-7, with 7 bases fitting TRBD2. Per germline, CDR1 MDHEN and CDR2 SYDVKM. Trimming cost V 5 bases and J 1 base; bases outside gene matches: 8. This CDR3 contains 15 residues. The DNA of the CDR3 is TGTGCCAGCAGTGGGGACGGGGGGAGATCCTACGAGCAGTACTTC. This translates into CASSGDGGRSYEQYF.

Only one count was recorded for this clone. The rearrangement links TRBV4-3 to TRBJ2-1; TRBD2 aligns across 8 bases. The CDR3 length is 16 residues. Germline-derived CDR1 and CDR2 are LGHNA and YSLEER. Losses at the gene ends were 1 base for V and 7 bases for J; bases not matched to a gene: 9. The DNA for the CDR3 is TGCGCCAGCAGCCAAGGTTCGGGAGGGCTAGCAAATGAGCAGTTCTTC. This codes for CASSQGSGGLANEQFF.

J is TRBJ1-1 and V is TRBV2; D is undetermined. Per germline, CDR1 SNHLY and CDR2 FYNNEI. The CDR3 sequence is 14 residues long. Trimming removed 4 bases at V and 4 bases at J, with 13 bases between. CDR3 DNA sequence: TGTGCCAGCAGTGCGGGAGGAGTCCTCACTGAAGCTTTCTTT. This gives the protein CASSAGGVLTEAFF. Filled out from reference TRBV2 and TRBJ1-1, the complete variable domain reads EPEVTQTPSHQVTQMGQEVILRCVPISNHLYFYWYRQILGQKVEFLVSFYNNEISEKSEIFDDQFSVERPDGSNFTLKIRSTKLEDSAMYFCASSAGGVLTEAFFGQGTRLTVV.

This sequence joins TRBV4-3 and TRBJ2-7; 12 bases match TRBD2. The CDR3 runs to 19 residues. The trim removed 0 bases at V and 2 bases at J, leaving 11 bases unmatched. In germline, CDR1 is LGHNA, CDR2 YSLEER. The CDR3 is CASSQDRGLAGGPAYEQYF. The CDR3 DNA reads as TGCGCCAGCAGCCAAGATCGGGGGCTAGCGGGAGGGCCTGCCTACGAGCAGTACTTC.

CDR3 nucleotides: TGTGCCAGCAGCTCGGGGACAGGGGGCCATGGCTACACCTTC. It specifies CASSSGTGGHGYTF. The J gene is TRBJ1-2, the V gene TRBV5-7, with TRBD1 matching 12 bases. TRBV5-7 is known as an ORF, though its function is uncertain. The CDR3 extends over 14 amino acids. V shed 3 bases and J 6 bases; nucleotides not matched to a gene: 3.